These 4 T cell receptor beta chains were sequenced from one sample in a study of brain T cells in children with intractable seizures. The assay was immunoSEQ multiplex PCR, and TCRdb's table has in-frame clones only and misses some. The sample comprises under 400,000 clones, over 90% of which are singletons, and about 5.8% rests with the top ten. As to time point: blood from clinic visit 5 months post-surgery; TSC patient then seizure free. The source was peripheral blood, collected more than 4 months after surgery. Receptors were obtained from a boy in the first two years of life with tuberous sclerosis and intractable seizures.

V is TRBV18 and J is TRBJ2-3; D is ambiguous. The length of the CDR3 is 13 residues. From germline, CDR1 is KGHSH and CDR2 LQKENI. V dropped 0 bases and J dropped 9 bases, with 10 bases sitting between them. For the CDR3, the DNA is TGTGCCAGCTCACCACCAACAACGGTAACGCAGTATTTT. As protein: CASSPPTTVTQYF. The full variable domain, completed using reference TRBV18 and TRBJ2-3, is NAGVMQNPRHLVRRRGQEARLRCSPMKGHSHVYWYRQLPEEGLKFMVYLQKENIIDESGMPKERFSAEFPKEGPSILRIQQVVRGDSAAYFCASSPPTTVTQYFGPGTRLTVL.

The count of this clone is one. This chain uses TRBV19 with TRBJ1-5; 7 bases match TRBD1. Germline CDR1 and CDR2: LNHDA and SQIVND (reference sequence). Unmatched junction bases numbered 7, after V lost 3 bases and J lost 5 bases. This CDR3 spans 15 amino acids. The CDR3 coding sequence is TGTGCCAGTAGTATTACCGACAGGGAGGATCAGCCCCAGCATTTT. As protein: CASSITDREDQPQHF.

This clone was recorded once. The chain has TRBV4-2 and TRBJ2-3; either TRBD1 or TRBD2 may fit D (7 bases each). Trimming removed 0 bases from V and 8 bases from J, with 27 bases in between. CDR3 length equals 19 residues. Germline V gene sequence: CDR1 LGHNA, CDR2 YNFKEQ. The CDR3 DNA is TGTGCCAGCAGCCAAGATCGGGGAGGGGGCAGGGAAGCCGGCAGTACGCAGTATTTT. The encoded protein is CASSQDRGGGREAGSTQYF.

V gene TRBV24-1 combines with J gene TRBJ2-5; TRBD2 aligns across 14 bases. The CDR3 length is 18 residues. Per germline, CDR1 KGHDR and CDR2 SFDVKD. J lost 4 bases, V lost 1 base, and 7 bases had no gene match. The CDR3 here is CATSDFPGTSGRRETQYF. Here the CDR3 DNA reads TGTGCCACCAGTGATTTTCCCGGGACTAGCGGGAGACGAGAGACCCAGTACTTC.